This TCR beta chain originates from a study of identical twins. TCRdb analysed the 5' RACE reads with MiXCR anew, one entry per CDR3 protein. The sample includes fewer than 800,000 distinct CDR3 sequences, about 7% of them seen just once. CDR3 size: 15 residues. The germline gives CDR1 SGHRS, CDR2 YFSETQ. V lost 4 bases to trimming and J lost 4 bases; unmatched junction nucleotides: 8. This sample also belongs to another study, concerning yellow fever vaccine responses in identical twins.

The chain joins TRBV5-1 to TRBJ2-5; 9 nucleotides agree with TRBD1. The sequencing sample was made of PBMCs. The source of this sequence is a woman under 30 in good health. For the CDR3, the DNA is TGCGCCAGCAGCGGGGGACAGGGCCGGTCAGAGACCCAGTACTTC. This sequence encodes CASSGGQGRSETQYF.